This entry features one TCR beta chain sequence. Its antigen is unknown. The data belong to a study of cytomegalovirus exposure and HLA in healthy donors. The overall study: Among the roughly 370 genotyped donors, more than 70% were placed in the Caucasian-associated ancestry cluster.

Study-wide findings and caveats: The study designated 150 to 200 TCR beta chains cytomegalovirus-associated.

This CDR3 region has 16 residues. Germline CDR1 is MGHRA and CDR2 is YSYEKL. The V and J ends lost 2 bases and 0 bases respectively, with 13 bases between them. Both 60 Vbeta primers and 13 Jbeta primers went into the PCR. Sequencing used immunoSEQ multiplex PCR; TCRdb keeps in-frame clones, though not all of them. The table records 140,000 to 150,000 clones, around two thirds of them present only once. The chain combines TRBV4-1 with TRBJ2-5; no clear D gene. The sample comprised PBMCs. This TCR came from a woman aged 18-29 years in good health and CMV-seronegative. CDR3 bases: TGCGCCAGCAGCCAATTGACGCCTAGGTACCAAGAGACCCAGTACTTC. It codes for CASSQLTPRYQETQYF.